The T cell receptor (beta chain) described here comes from a study of cytomegalovirus exposure and HLA in healthy donors. PCR amplification relied on 60 Vbeta primers (plus 13 Jbeta primers). Measured with immunoSEQ multiplex PCR; TCRdb has only the in-frame clones, and not every one. The sample spans about 90,000 clones; the ten largest clones claim around 3.4%. The CDR3 sequence is 15 residues long. V shed 3 bases, J shed 7 bases, and the junction held 11 bases outside the gene matches. Germline loops: CDR1 LNHDA, CDR2 SQIVND (reference sequence). V gene TRBV19 combines with J gene TRBJ2-7, with 8 bases matching TRBD1. The sequence derives from a woman in her thirties in good health and CMV-seronegative. Specimen: PBMCs. The CDR3 reads CASSMSGQGAWEQYF. For the CDR3, the DNA is TGTGCCAGTAGTATGAGTGGCCAGGGGGCGTGGGAGCAGTACTTC.